This T cell receptor beta chain was identified during a study of shared clonotypes between healthy human individuals. As regards this clone: As yet, its antigen is unknown.

Unsorted PBMC contributed about 0.3 ug DNA, 25,000 to 35,000 T cell genomes, to each replicate PCR. This table comes from immunoSEQ multiplex PCR, and its TCRdb copy is limited to in-frame clones, with some not included. The table lists about 530,000 clones, roughly 85% of them singletons. V dropped 8 bases and J dropped 7 bases, with 9 bases sitting between them. Germline-derived CDR1 and CDR2 are MDHEN and SYDVKM. The CDR3 extends over 10 amino acids. Study-wide results and limits: Sampling used blood alone; tissue repertoires probably differ.

The sequence derives from a woman aged 40 to 50 in good health. Some clones in this sample may be carry-over from other donors' samples. The chain combines TRBV28 with TRBJ2-7, with TRBD2 as a possible D gene (5 bases). The sample comprised PBMCs. CDR3 DNA: TGTGCCAGCGGACTCCGGGAGCAGTACTTC. This gives the protein CASGLREQYF.